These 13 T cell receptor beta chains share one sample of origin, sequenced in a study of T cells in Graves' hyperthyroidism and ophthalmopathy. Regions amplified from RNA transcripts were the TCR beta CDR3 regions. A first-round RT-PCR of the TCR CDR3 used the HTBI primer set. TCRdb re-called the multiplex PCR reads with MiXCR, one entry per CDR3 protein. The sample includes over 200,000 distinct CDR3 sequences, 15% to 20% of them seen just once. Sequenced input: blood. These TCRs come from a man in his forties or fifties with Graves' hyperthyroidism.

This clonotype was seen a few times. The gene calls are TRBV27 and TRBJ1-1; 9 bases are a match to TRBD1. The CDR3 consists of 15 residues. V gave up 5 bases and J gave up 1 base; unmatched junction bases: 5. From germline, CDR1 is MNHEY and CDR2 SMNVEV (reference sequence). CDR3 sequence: CASSPRGQGNTEAFF. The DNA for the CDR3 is TGTGCCAGCAGTCCCAGGGGACAGGGGAACACTGAAGCTTTCTTT.

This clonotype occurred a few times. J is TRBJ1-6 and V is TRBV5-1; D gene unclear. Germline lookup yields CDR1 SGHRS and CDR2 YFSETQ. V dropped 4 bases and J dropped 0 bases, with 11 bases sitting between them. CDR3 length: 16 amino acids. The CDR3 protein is CASSPRKSSYNSPLHF. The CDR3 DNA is TGCGCCAGCAGCCCCCGCAAGAGCTCCTATAATTCACCCCTCCACTTT.

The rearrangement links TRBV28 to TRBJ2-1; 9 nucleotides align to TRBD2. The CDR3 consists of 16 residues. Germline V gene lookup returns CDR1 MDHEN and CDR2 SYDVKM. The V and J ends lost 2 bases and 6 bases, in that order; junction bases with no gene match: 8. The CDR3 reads CASSLAPSGARNEQFF. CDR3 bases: TGTGCCAGCAGTTTAGCCCCTAGCGGGGCCCGCAATGAGCAGTTCTTC.

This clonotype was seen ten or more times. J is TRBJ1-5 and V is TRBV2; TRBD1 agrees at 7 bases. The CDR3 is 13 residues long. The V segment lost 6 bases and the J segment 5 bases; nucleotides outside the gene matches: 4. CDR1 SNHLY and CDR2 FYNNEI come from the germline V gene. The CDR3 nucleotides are TGTGCCAGCAGCGGACAGGACGATCAGCCCCAGCATTTT. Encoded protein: CASSGQDDQPQHF.

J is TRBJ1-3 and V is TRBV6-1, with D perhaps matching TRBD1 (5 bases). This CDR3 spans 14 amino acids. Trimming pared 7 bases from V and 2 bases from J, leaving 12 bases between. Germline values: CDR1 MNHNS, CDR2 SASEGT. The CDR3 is CASMRGRTGNTIYF. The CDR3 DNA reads TGTGCCAGCATGCGGGGCAGGACTGGAAACACCATATATTTT.

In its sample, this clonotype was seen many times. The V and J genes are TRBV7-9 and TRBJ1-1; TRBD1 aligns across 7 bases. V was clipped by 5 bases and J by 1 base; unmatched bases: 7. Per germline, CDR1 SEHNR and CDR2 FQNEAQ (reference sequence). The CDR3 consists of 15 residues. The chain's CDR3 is CASSPPTGRNTEAFF. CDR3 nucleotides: TGTGCCAGCAGCCCCCCGACAGGGCGGAACACTGAAGCTTTCTTT.

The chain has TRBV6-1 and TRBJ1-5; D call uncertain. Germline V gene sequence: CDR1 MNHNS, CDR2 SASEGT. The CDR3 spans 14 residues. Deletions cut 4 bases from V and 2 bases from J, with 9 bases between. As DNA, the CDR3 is TGTGCCAGCAGTGCGTATTGGGGCAATCAGCCCCAGCATTTT. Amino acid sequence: CASSAYWGNQPQHF.

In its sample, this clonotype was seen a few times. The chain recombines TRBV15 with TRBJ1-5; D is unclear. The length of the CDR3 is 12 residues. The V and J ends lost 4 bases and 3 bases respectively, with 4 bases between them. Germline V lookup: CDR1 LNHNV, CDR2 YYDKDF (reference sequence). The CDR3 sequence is CATSTANQPQHF. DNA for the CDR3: TGTGCCACCAGCACAGCCAATCAGCCCCAGCATTTT.

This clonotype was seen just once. The CDR3 nucleotides are TGCGCCAGCAGCCAACGGAGCTCCGCGAACACCGGGGAGCTGTTTTTT. Protein: CASSQRSSANTGELFF. The chain has TRBV4-3 and TRBJ2-2; D is ambiguous. Trimming took 2 bases from V and 0 from J, leaving 10 bases between them. CDR3 length equals 16 residues. Germline CDR1 and CDR2: LGHNA and YSLEER.

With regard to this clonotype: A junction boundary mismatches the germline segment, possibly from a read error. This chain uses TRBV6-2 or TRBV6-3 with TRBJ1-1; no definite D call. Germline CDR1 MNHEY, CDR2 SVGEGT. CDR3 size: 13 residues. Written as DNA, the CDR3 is TGTGCCAGCAGTTTAATTCTAAACAGTGAAGCTTTCTTT. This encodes CASSLILNSEAFF.

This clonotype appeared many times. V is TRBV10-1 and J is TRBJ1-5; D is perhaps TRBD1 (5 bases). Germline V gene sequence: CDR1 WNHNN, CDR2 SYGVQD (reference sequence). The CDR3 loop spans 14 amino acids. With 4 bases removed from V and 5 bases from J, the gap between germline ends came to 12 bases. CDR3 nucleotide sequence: TGCGCCAGCAGTGGGGGGGGGGTCGATCAGCCCCAGCATTTT. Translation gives CASSGGGVDQPQHF.

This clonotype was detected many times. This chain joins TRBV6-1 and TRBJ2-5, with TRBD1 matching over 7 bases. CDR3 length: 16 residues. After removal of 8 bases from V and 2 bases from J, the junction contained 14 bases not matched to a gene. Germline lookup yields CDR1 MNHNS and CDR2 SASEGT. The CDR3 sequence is CASQSYGRGWQETQYF. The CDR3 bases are TGTGCCAGCCAAAGTTACGGCAGGGGGTGGCAAGAGACCCAGTACTTC.

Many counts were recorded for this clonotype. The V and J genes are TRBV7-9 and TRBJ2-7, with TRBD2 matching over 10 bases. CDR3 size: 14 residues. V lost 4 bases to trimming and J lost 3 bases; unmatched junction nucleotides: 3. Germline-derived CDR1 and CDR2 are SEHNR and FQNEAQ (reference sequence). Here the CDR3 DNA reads TGTGCCAGCAGCTCCGGGACTAGCGTCTACGAGCAGTACTTC. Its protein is CASSSGTSVYEQYF.